The T cell receptor beta chain described here comes from a study of chemoradiotherapy in HPV16-positive cancers. Study information: Candidate HPV-specific clones and shared TCR motifs came from a couple of HPV16-positive patients. The study, taken as a whole, reports: During treatment, candidate HPV-specific clones and E7-related motifs expanded in tumor. HPV-specific T cells were functionally defined from only two HPV16-positive patients.

Repeated repertoire sampling spanned the course of chemoradiotherapy. The assay was immunoSEQ multiplex PCR, and TCRdb's table has in-frame clones only and misses some. The profile shows about 11,000 clones, 90% to 95% of them singletons. A note on this clone: Antigen unknown.

The TCR comes from a human donor with HPV-associated anogenital cancer. The sequencing used blood, collected from a patient who underwent chemoradiotherapy.

The DNA of the CDR3 is TGTGCCAGCAGTTCGAGCTGGCAGGGGTGGAATTCACCCCTCCACTTT. This encodes CASSSSWQGWNSPLHF. The rearrangement joins TRBV2 to TRBJ1-6, with D perhaps TRBD1 (6 bases). The CDR3 is made up of 16 amino acids. The germline CDR1 and CDR2 sequences are SNHLY and FYNNEI. V lost 5 bases and J lost 7, with 18 bases in between.